This T cell receptor (beta chain) was recovered during a study of T-cell memory formation after mild COVID-19. Study-level background: There were largely donor-specific TCR clusters.

In the case of this clonotype: Antigen unknown.

MiXCR was run by TCRdb on the 5' RACE reads, yielding one entry per CDR3 protein. The data hold under 300,000 distinct CDR3 sequences, with about a sixth observed a single time. The V and J ends lost 5 bases and 8 bases respectively, with 12 bases between them. Per germline, CDR1 SQVTM and CDR2 ANQGSEA. The CDR3 runs to 11 residues. Study-level findings and limits: A second wave of clones peaked on day 37, and their SARS-CoV-2 specificity went unconfirmed.

The sample taken for sequencing was PBMCs or a T cell subset sorted from them (not recorded which). The TCR sequence derives from a man aged 18 to 30 who had mild COVID-19 (a few samples of this study predate the infection). Cell type and time point are not known. The chain uses TRBV29-1 and TRBJ1-2; tentatively, D is TRBD1 (5 bases). CDR3 nucleotide sequence: TGCAGCGTTAGCACGGGGGTAGGCTACACCTTC. It codes for CSVSTGVGYTF.